The rows below give T cell receptor beta chains drawn from one sample of a study of T cell responses to AZD1222 COVID-19 vaccine. TCRdb keeps only in-frame clones here, not all; method: immunoSEQ multiplex PCR. The data contain about 110,000 clones, 87% of them singletons. This specimen consisted of peripheral blood, obtained 28 days after the second AZD1222 dose. Receptor source: an adult who received the AZD1222 COVID-19 vaccine. The CDR3 runs from the conserved cysteine through the conserved F or W. D genes are given only for firm matches. A row's size may be missing; if present it is once, few, many or a size class.

clone size: few
D gene: .
V gene: TRBV27
J gene: TRBJ1-1
CDR3 protein: CASSRAMGTEAFF
CDR3 DNA: TGTGCCAGCAGTCGAGCTATGGGCACTGAAGCTTTCTTT

clone size: .
D gene: TRBD1
V gene: TRBV5-4
J gene: TRBJ2-7
CDR3 protein: CASSPRDSLTYEQYF
CDR3 DNA: TGTGCCAGCAGCCCCCGGGACAGCTTAACCTACGAGCAGTACTTC

clone size: .
D gene: .
V gene: TRBV5-6
J gene: TRBJ1-2
CDR3 protein: CASSFHRVPGYTF
CDR3 DNA: TGTGCCAGCAGCTTCCACAGGGTACCGGGCTACACCTTC

clone size: .
D gene: .
V gene: TRBV28
J gene: TRBJ1-1
CDR3 protein: CASSFPLNTEAFF
CDR3 DNA: TGTGCCAGCAGTTTTCCTCTGAACACTGAAGCTTTCTTT

clone size: few
D gene: .
V gene: TRBV12-3/TRBV12-4
J gene: TRBJ1-6
CDR3 protein: CASSLVQGSPLHF
CDR3 DNA: TGTGCCAGCAGTTTAGTCCAGGGCTCACCCCTCCACTTT

clone size: once
D gene: TRBD1
V gene: TRBV7-2
J gene: TRBJ1-5
CDR3 protein: CASSLGTGVSNQPQHF
CDR3 DNA: TGTGCCAGCAGCTTAGGGACAGGGGTTAGCAATCAGCCCCAGCATTTT

clone size: .
D gene: .
V gene: TRBV19
J gene: TRBJ1-1
CDR3 protein: CASKFGTEAFF
CDR3 DNA: TGTGCCAGCAAGTTTGGCACTGAAGCTTTCTTT

clone size: .
D gene: .
V gene: TRBV28
J gene: TRBJ1-5
CDR3 protein: CASSLSQGYQPQHF
CDR3 DNA: TGTGCCAGCAGTTTATCGCAGGGTTACCAGCCCCAGCATTTT

clone size: .
D gene: .
V gene: TRBV4-3
J gene: TRBJ1-6
CDR3 protein: CASSQDRALRPLHF
CDR3 DNA: TGCGCCAGCAGCCAAGATCGGGCTTTGCGGCCCCTCCACTTT

clone size: .
D gene: .
V gene: TRBV10-3
J gene: TRBJ2-1
CDR3 protein: CAISELGDKLFF
CDR3 DNA: TGTGCCATCAGTGAGTTGGGGGATAAGCTGTTCTTC

clone size: .
D gene: .
V gene: TRBV28
J gene: TRBJ2-1
CDR3 protein: CASSVNRPAYNEQFF
CDR3 DNA: TGTGCCAGCAGTGTAAACAGGCCGGCCTACAATGAGCAGTTCTTC

clone size: .
D gene: .
V gene: TRBV10-1
J gene: TRBJ2-1
CDR3 protein: CARPGTTSYNEQFF
CDR3 DNA: TGCGCCCGCCCCGGGACCACCTCCTACAATGAGCAGTTCTTC

clone size: .
D gene: .
V gene: TRBV3-1/TRBV3-2
J gene: TRBJ1-3
CDR3 protein: CASSQGGSGGNTIYF
CDR3 DNA: TGTGCCAGCAGCCAAGGGGGTTCGGGTGGAAACACCATATATTTT

clone size: once
D gene: TRBD1
V gene: TRBV19
J gene: TRBJ2-2
CDR3 protein: CASSIRQGADTGELFF
CDR3 DNA: TGTGCCAGTAGTATTCGACAGGGGGCCGACACCGGGGAGCTGTTTTTT

clone size: .
D gene: TRBD1
V gene: TRBV5-1
J gene: TRBJ1-1
CDR3 protein: CASSIQGPLEAFF
CDR3 DNA: TGCGCCAGCAGTATACAGGGGCCCTTGGAAGCTTTCTTT

clone size: .
D gene: .
V gene: TRBV12-3/TRBV12-4
J gene: TRBJ2-2
CDR3 protein: CASSSTGSGELFF
CDR3 DNA: TGTGCCAGCAGCTCAACAGGGAGCGGGGAGCTGTTTTTT

clone size: .
D gene: .
V gene: TRBV9
J gene: TRBJ1-6
CDR3 protein: CASSVELGGFSPLHF
CDR3 DNA: TGTGCCAGCAGCGTAGAACTGGGAGGATTTTCACCCCTCCACTTT

clone size: .
D gene: .
V gene: TRBV12-3/TRBV12-4
J gene: TRBJ2-1
CDR3 protein: CASSSYNEQFF
CDR3 DNA: TGTGCCAGCAGTAGTTACAATGAGCAGTTCTTC

clone size: .
D gene: TRBD1
V gene: TRBV24-1
J gene: TRBJ1-2
CDR3 protein: CATSEGTVNYGYTF
CDR3 DNA: TGTGCCACCAGTGAAGGGACAGTTAACTATGGCTACACCTTC

clone size: .
D gene: .
V gene: TRBV6-2/TRBV6-3
J gene: TRBJ1-5
CDR3 protein: CASSYLGALNQPQHF
CDR3 DNA: TGTGCCAGCAGTTACCTAGGAGCCTTGAATCAGCCCCAGCATTTT

clone size: few
D gene: .
V gene: TRBV5-1
J gene: TRBJ1-1
CDR3 protein: CASSGGGNTEAFF
CDR3 DNA: TGCGCCAGCAGCGGGGGCGGGAACACTGAAGCTTTCTTT

clone size: .
D gene: .
V gene: TRBV19
J gene: TRBJ2-7
CDR3 protein: CASTEVGGASYEQYF
CDR3 DNA: TGTGCCAGTACCGAGGTTGGGGGCGCCTCCTACGAGCAGTACTTC

clone size: .
D gene: .
V gene: TRBV7-2
J gene: TRBJ2-5
CDR3 protein: CASSSQETQYF
CDR3 DNA: TGTGCCAGCAGCTCCCAAGAGACCCAGTACTTC